The source of this TCR beta chain is a study of cytomegalovirus exposure and HLA in healthy donors. At the level of the study: Findings of an earlier analysis included roughly 110 million unique TCR beta sequences from 200 million or so T cells.

This clone was counted once. The PCR had 60 Vbeta and 13 Jbeta primers. Sequenced by immunoSEQ multiplex PCR; TCRdb stores in-frame clones only, minus some. This sample has over 90,000 clones, with under 85% found just once. The specimen sequenced was PBMCs. The clonotype comes from a female donor in good health and CMV-seropositive.

The CDR3, as DNA: TGTGCCAGCAGCTTAGTCCCCCAGGATGGAAACACCATATATTTT. Translated: CASSLVPQDGNTIYF. V and J are TRBV7-2 and TRBJ1-3, with D unclear. Germline V lookup: CDR1 SGHTA, CDR2 FQGNSA. The CDR3 loop spans 15 amino acids. Trimming removed 1 base at V and 3 bases at J, with 10 bases between.